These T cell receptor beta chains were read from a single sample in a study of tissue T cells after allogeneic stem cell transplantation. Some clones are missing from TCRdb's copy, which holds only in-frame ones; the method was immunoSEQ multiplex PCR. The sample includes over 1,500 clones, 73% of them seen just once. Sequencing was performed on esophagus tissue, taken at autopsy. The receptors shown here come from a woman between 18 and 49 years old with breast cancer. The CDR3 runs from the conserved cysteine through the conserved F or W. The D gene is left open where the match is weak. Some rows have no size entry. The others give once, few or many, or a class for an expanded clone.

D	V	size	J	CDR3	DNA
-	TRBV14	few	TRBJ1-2	CASSPQGSVYTF	TGTGCCAGCAGCCCACAGGGTTCCGTCTACACCTTC
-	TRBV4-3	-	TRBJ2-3	CASSQDRGEATDTQYF	TGCGCCAGCAGCCAAGATCGAGGTGAGGCCACAGATACGCAGTATTTT
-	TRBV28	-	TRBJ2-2	CASSLFLGGAGELFF	TGTGCCAGCAGTTTATTTTTGGGTGGGGCCGGGGAGCTGTTTTTT
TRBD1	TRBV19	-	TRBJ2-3	CASSGPPGTGVPSTDTQYF	TGTGCCAGTAGTGGTCCCCCCGGGACAGGGGTCCCTAGCACAGATACGCAGTATTTT
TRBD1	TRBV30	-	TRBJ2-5	CAWSAGQEETQYF	TGTGCCTGGAGTGCGGGACAGGAAGAGACCCAGTACTTC
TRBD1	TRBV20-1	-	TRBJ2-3	CSASLTGVSTDTQYF	TGCAGTGCTAGTCTGACAGGGGTGAGCACAGATACGCAGTATTTT
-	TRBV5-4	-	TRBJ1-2	CASSLRFGRGTLYGYTF	TGTGCCAGCAGCTTGAGGTTCGGGAGGGGGACACTCTATGGCTACACCTTC
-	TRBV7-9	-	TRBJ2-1	CASSHTSAGYNEQFF	TGTGCCAGCAGCCATACATCTGCGGGTTACAATGAGCAGTTCTTC
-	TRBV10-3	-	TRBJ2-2	CATGGVGDTGELFF	TGTGCCACCGGAGGGGTTGGGGACACCGGGGAGCTGTTTTTT
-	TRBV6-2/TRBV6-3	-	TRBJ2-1	CASSDPSRGRLNEQFF	TGTGCCAGCAGCGATCCCTCGCGGGGGCGGCTCAATGAGCAGTTCTTC
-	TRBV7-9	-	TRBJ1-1	CASSPDSGWYTEAFF	TGTGCCAGCAGCCCAGACAGTGGATGGTACACTGAAGCTTTCTTT
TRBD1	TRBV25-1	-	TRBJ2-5	CASSMGQGGETQYF	TGTGCCAGCAGCATGGGACAGGGGGGAGAGACCCAGTACTTC
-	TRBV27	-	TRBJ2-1	CASSLGSAGLPYNEQFF	TGTGCCAGCAGTTTAGGGTCGGCGGGCCTACCCTACAATGAGCAGTTCTTC
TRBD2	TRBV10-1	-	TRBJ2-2	CASSEAGGPVRAGELFF	TGCGCCAGCAGTGAGGCGGGAGGGCCGGTTCGTGCCGGGGAGCTGTTTTTT
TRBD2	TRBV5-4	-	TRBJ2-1	CASSLGLAGDQYNEQFF	TGTGCCAGCAGCTTGGGACTAGCGGGAGATCAATACAATGAGCAGTTCTTC
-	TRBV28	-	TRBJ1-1	CASKGVLWEAFF	TGTGCCAGCAAGGGGGTTCTATGGGAAGCTTTCTTT
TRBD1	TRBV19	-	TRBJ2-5	CASSIRSGGETQYF	TGTGCCAGTAGTATACGATCAGGGGGCGAGACCCAGTACTTC
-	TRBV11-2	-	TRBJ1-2	CASSQGPIYGYTF	TGTGCCAGCAGCCAGGGACCAATATATGGCTACACCTTC
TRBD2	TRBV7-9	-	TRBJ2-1	CASSLLAGLGEQFF	TGTGCCAGCAGCTTATTAGCGGGGCTGGGTGAGCAGTTCTTC
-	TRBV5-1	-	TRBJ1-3	CASSVLMGGNTIYF	TGCGCCAGCAGCGTGCTGATGGGAGGAAACACCATATATTTT
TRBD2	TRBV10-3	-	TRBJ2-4	CAISEEAGGIAKNIQYF	TGTGCCATCAGTGAGGAGGCGGGGGGAATAGCCAAAAACATTCAGTACTTC
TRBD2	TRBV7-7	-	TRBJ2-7	CASSPHGGYYEQYF	TGTGCTAGCAGCCCCCACGGGGGGTACTACGAGCAGTACTTC
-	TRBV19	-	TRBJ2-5	CASSQVQGKTQYF	TGTGCCAGTAGTCAAGTCCAGGGAAAGACCCAGTACTTC
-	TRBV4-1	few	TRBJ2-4	CASSQGITGAGDIQYF	TGCGCCAGCAGCCAAGGGATTACAGGGGCGGGGGACATTCAGTACTTC
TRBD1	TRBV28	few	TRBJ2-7	CASSYLPTTGGSYEQYF	TGTGCCAGCAGTTACCTCCCCACTACAGGGGGCTCCTACGAGCAGTACTTC
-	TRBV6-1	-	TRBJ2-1	CASSDGWGGAYNEQFF	TGTGCCAGCAGTGATGGGTGGGGCGGGGCCTACAATGAGCAGTTCTTC
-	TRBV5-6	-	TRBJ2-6	CASSLKVSGANVLTF	TGTGCCAGCAGCTTGAAAGTCTCTGGGGCCAACGTCCTGACTTTC
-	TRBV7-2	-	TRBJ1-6	CASSLRGVGSPLHF	TGTGCCAGCAGCTTAAGAGGGGTCGGGTCACCCCTCCACTTT
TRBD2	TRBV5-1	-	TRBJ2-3	CASSSVPSGVDTQYF	TGCGCCAGCAGCTCGGTGCCTAGCGGGGTTGATACGCAGTATTTT
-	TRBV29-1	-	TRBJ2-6	CSVNHPLAYSRANVLTF	TGCAGCGTTAACCACCCACTAGCATACAGTCGGGCCAACGTCCTGACTTTC
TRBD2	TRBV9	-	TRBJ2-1	CASSVPSSIAGDLPSSYNEQFF	TGTGCCAGCAGCGTACCTTCCTCTATAGCGGGAGATCTCCCTAGCTCCTACAATGAGCAGTTCTTC
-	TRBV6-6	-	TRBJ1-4	CASRLGHEGLNEKLFF	TGTGCCAGCAGACTCGGACACGAGGGCCTTAATGAAAAACTGTTTTTT
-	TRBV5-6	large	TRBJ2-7	CASSIRTVEQYF	TGTGCCAGCAGCATACGGACAGTAGAGCAGTACTTC
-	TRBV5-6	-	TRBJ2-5	CASSLRETQYF	TGTGCCAGCAGCTTGCGAGAGACCCAGTACTTC
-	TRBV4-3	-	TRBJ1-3	CASSPTLGSGNTIYF	TGCGCCAGCAGCCCCACCCTAGGGTCTGGAAACACCATATATTTT
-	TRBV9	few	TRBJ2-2	CASSVEALGPTGELFF	TGTGCCAGCAGCGTGGAGGCACTAGGACCCACCGGGGAGCTGTTTTTT
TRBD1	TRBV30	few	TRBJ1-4	CAWSLTGTNEKLFF	TGTGCCTGGAGCCTGACAGGGACTAATGAAAAACTGTTTTTT
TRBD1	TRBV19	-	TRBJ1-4	CASSNARDSSLRKLFF	TGTGCCAGTAGTAACGCCCGGGACAGCTCCCTCCGAAAACTGTTTTTT
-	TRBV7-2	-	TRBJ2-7	CASSSYYEQYF	TGTGCCAGCAGCTCATACTACGAGCAGTACTTC
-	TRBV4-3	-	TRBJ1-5	CASSQGYGYGNQPQHF	TGCGCCAGCAGCCAAGGCTACGGGTATGGCAATCAGCCCCAGCATTTT
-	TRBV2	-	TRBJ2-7	CASSYPNPTRYEQYF	TGTGCCAGCAGCTACCCCAATCCAACCCGCTACGAGCAGTACTTC
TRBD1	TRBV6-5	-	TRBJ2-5	CASSQRWDRMETQYF	TGTGCCAGCTCTCAGAGATGGGACAGAATGGAGACCCAGTACTTC